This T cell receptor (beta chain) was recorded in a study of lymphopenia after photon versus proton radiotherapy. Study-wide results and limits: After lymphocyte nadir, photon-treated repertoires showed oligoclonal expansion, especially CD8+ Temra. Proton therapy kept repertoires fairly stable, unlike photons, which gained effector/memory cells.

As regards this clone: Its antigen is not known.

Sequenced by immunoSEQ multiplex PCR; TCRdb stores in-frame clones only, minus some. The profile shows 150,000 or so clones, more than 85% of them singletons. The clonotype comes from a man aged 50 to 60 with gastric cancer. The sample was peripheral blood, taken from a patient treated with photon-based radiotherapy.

CDR3: CASSYSRSHSGNTIYF. The CDR3 DNA reads as TGTGCCAGCAGTTACTCGCGGTCACACTCTGGAAACACCATATATTTT. The J gene is TRBJ1-3, the V gene TRBV6-5; D unresolved. The germline CDR1 and CDR2 sequences are MNHEY and SVGAGI. Between the trimmed V and J ends, which lost 0 bases and 0 bases, there was a span of 9 bases. There are 16 residues in the CDR3.